This T cell receptor (beta chain) is from a study of cytomegalovirus exposure and HLA in healthy donors. It was with 60 Vbeta and 13 Jbeta primers that the PCR ran. Sequenced by immunoSEQ multiplex PCR; TCRdb stores in-frame clones only, minus some. The sample has about 120,000 clones, under 90% seen once. As to this clone: What it binds is not known.

V trimming: 2 bases; J trimming: 5 bases; junction bases outside the gene matches: 9. Looked up from germline, CDR1 is WSHSY and CDR2 is SAAADI. There are 16 residues in the CDR3. General study results and limits: Relative to the approximately 670-donor mean, N-insertions were reportedly fewer in an Asian-associated ancestry cluster in a later analysis. Near-uniform donor sequencing depth was presumed by presence/absence analyses. Earlier findings revealed that most TCR beta V segments proved productive either about 87% or about 30% of the time.

The V gene is TRBV10-2, the J gene TRBJ2-5, with TRBD2 matching 9 bases. This clonotype was obtained from a woman in her 30s in good health and CMV-seronegative. The source material was PBMCs. CDR3 region: CASSEGLAGEWETQYF. Written as DNA, the CDR3 is TGCGCCAGCAGTGAGGGGTTAGCGGGAGAATGGGAGACCCAGTACTTC.